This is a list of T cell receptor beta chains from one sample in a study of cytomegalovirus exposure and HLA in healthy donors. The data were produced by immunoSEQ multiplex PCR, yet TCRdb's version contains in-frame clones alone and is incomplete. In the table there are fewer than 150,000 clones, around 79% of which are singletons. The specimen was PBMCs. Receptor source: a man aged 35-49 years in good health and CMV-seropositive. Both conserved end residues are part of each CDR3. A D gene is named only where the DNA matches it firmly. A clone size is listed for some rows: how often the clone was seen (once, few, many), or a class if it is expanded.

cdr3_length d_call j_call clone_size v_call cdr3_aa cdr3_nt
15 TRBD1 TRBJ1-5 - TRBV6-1 CASSETQGVGEPQHF TGTGCCAGCAGTGAAACCCAGGGGGTAGGGGAGCCCCAGCATTTT
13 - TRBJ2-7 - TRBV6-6 CASSFGSAYEQYF TGTGCCAGCAGTTTTGGCAGTGCCTACGAGCAGTACTTC
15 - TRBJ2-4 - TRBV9 CASSPPLGGGDIQYF TGTGCCAGCAGCCCCCCATTAGGGGGGGGTGACATTCAGTACTTC
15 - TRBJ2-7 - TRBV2 CASSDGGMKGLRQYF TGTGCCAGCAGTGACGGCGGTATGAAAGGATTAAGGCAGTACTTC
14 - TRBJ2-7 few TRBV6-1 CASRGGRLSYEQYF TGTGCCAGCAGGGGGGGTCGACTCTCCTACGAGCAGTACTTC
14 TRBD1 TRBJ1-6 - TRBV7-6 CASSQDRGFSPLHF TGTGCCAGCAGCCAGGACAGGGGATTCTCACCCCTCCACTTT
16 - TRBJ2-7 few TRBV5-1 CASSRIGTRSSYEQYF TGCGCCAGCAGTCGAATTGGGACTCGCAGCTCCTACGAGCAGTACTTC
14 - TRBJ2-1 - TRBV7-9 CASSVPPLTDEQFF TGTGCCAGCAGCGTACCCCCATTGACAGATGAGCAGTTCTTC
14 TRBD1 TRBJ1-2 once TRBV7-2 CASSPRTGIYGYTF TGTGCCAGCAGCCCACGGACAGGGATCTATGGCTACACCTTC
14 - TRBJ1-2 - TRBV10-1 CASSESTRASGYTF TGCGCCAGCAGTGAGTCGACGAGGGCTAGTGGCTACACCTTC
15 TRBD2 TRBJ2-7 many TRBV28 CASSLSGASSYEQYF TGTGCCAGCAGCCTCAGCGGGGCGTCTTCCTACGAGCAGTACTTC
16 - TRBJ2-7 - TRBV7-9 CASSVPQTGTFNEQYF TGTGCCAGCAGCGTACCACAGACAGGGACTTTTAACGAGCAGTACTTC
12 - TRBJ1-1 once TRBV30 CAWSVVVSEAFF TGTGCCTGGAGTGTAGTAGTCTCTGAAGCTTTCTTT
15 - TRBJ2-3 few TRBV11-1 CASSLAGESTDTQYF TGTGCCAGCAGCTTAGCGGGAGAAAGCACAGATACGCAGTATTTT
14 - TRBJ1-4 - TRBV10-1 CATAQGLANEKLFF TGCGCCACGGCCCAGGGGTTAGCTAATGAAAAACTGTTTTTT
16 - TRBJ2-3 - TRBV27 CASSSPWAGNTDTQYF TGTGCCAGCAGTTCCCCATGGGCAGGAAACACAGATACGCAGTATTTT
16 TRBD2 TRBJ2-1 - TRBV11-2 CASSLGEGGAMYEQFF TGTGCCAGCAGCTTAGGGGAGGGCGGGGCAATGTATGAGCAGTTCTTC
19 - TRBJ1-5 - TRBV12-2 CASRLHSEGSLWVPKPQHF TGTGCAAGTCGCCTACACTCCGAGGGCAGTTTGTGGGTACCAAAGCCCCAGCATTTT
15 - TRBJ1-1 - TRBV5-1 CASSLRPQVNTEAFF TGCGCCAGCAGCTTGAGGCCCCAGGTGAACACTGAAGCTTTCTTT
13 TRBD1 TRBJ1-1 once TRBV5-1 CASSSQGAGEAFF TGCGCCAGCAGCTCACAGGGGGCGGGTGAAGCTTTCTTT
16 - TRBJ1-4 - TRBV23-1 CASSQSGPRGDEKLFF TGCGCCAGCAGTCAATCGGGGCCCAGGGGAGATGAAAAACTGTTTTTT
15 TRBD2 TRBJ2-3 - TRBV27 CASSLLSGSADTQYF TGTGCCAGCAGTTTATTAAGCGGGAGTGCAGATACGCAGTATTTT
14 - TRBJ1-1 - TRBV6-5 CASSYRGRGAEAFF TGTGCCAGCAGTTACAGGGGAAGGGGCGCTGAAGCTTTCTTT
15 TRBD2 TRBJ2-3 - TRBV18 CASSPGLAGTDTQYF TGTGCCAGCTCACCGGGACTAGCGGGAACAGATACGCAGTATTTT
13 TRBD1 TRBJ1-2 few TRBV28 CASSSPTGAGYTF TGTGCCAGCAGTTCCCCTACAGGGGCTGGCTACACCTTC
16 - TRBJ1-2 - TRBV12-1 CASSSPLSVRCYGYTF TGTGCCAGCAGCAGCCCTTTATCGGTGCGCTGCTATGGCTACACCTTC
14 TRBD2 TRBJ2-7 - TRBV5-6 CASSTGLVAYEQYF TGTGCCAGCAGCACGGGACTAGTCGCCTACGAGCAGTACTTC
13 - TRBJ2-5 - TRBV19 CASSIGPQETQYF TGTGCCAGTAGTATCGGTCCGCAAGAGACCCAGTACTTC
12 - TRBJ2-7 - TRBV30 CAWSRDNYEQYF TGTGCCTGGAGTCGGGACAACTACGAGCAGTACTTC
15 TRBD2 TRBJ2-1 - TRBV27 CASRLVGGRVYEQFF TGTGCCAGCAGATTAGTCGGCGGGAGGGTCTATGAGCAGTTCTTC
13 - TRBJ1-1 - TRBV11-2 CASSLDRSTEAFF TGTGCCAGCAGCTTAGATAGGAGTACTGAAGCTTTCTTT
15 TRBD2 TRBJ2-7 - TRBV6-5 CASSPTSGASYEQYF TGTGCCAGCAGCCCGACTAGCGGGGCCTCCTACGAGCAGTACTTC
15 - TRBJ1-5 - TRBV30 CAWAPPDSRNQPQHF TGTGCCTGGGCTCCGCCCGACAGTAGGAATCAGCCCCAGCATTTT
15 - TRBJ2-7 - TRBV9 CASSLRTATTLEQYF TGTGCCAGCAGCCTACGGACAGCGACTACCTTGGAGCAGTACTTC
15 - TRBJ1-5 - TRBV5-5 CASSLAGGANQPQHF TGTGCCAGCAGCTTGGCCGGGGGGGCCAATCAGCCCCAGCATTTT
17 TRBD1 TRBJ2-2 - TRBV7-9 CASSPRRQGGATGELFF TGTGCCAGCAGCCCCCGCCGACAGGGTGGCGCCACCGGGGAGCTGTTTTTT